This TCR beta chain was sequenced during a study of blood T cell repertoires in COVID-19. About the study: Samples taken during acute and convalescent COVID-19 were collected in the United States, Italy and Spain. PBMCs, B-cell-depleted T cells, or T cells provided the cDNA or gDNA that made up the material.

Enrolment of Seattle patients took place during active infection, and they were followed longitudinally. The germline V gene has CDR1 LGHNT and CDR2 FRNRAP. Trimming cost V 6 bases and J 3 bases; bases outside gene matches: 6. The CDR3 extends over 14 amino acids. Authors' data handling: Nucleated cell number was recorded as an estimate derived from reference gene primer amplification. Only in-frame clones appear in the TCRdb table, and some are missing; sequencing was by immunoSEQ multiplex PCR. V and J calls and clone size are as listed in that table; D and trimming were resolved from the DNA. Of 100,000 to 150,000 clones listed, 81% are singletons.

The rearrangement joins TRBV12-5 to TRBJ2-7, with TRBD1 matching over 9 bases. Sample: peripheral blood. The sequence derives from a man aged 30-40 years with COVID-19, enrolled during active disease. CDR3 sequence: CASGPGQGNYEQYF. CDR3 coding DNA: TGTGCTAGTGGCCCCGGACAGGGGAACTACGAGCAGTACTTC. Full variable domain (outside the CDR3, taken from reference TRBV12-5 and TRBJ2-7): DARVTQTPRHKVTEMGQEVTMRCQPILGHNTVFWYRQTMMQGLELLAYFRNRAPLDDSGMPKDRFSAEMPDATLATLKIQPSEPRDSAVYFCASGPGQGNYEQYFGPGTRLTVT.